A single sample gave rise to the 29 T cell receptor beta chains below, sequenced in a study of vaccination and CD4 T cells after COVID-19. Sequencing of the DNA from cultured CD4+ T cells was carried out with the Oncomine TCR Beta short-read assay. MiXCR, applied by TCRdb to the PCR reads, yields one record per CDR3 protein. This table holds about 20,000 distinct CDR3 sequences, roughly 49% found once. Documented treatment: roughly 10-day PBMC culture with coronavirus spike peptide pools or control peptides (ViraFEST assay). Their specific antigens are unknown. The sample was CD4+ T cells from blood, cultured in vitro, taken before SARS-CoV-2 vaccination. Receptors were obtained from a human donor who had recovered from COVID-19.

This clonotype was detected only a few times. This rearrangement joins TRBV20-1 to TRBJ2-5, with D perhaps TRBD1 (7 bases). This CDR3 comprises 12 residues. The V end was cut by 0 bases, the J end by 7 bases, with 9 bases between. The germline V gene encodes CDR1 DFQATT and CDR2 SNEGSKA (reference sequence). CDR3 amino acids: CSARDQGGTQYF. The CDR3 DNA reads TGCAGTGCTAGAGATCAGGGGGGGACCCAGTACTTC.

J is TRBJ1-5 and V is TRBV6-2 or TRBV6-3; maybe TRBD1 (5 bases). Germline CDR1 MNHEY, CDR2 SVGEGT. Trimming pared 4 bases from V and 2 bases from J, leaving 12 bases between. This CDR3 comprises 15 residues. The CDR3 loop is CASSWGSQGNQPQHF. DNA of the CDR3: TGTGCCAGCAGTTGGGGGTCGCAGGGCAATCAGCCCCAGCATTTT.

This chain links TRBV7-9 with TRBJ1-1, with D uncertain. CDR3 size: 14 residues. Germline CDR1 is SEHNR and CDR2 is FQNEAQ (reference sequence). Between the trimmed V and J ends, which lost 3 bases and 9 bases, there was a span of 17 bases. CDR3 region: CASSLGITGNQAFF. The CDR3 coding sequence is TGTGCCAGCAGCTTGGGAATCACCGGGAATCAAGCTTTCTTT.

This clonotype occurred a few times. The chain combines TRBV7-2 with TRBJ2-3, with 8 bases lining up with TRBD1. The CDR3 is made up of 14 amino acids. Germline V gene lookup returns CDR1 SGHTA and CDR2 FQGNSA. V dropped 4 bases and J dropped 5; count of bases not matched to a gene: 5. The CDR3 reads CASSSDRARDTQYF. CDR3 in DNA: TGTGCCAGCAGCTCGGACAGGGCTCGAGATACGCAGTATTTT.

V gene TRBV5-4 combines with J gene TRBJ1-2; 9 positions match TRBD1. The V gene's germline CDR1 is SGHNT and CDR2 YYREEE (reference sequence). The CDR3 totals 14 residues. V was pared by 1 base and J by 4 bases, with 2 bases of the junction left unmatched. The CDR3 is CASSLTGGGYGYTF. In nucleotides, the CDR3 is TGTGCCAGCAGCTTGACAGGGGGCGGCTATGGCTACACCTTC.

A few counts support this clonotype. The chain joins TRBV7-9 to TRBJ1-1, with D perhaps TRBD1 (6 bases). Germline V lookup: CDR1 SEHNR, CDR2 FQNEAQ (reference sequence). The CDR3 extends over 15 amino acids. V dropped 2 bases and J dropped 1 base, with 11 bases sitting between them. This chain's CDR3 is CASSLWGQENTEAFF. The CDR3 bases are TGTGCCAGCAGCTTATGGGGGCAAGAGAACACTGAAGCTTTCTTT.

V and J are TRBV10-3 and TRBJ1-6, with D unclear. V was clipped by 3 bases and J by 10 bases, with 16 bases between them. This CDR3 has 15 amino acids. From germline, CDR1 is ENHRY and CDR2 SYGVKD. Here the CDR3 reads CAISDPSGGGSPLHF. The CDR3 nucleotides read TGTGCCATCAGTGACCCCAGTGGCGGAGGCTCACCCCTCCACTTT.

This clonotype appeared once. CDR3 coding DNA: TGCAGTGCTTACAGGGGAGCAAGCGATGCGGAGACCCAGTACTTC. This codes for CSAYRGASDAETQYF. The chain joins TRBV20-1 to TRBJ2-5; 7 positions match TRBD1. This CDR3 comprises 15 residues. Trimming removed 5 bases from V and 5 bases from J; junction bases left unmatched: 14. Germline loops: CDR1 DFQATT, CDR2 SNEGSKA (reference sequence).

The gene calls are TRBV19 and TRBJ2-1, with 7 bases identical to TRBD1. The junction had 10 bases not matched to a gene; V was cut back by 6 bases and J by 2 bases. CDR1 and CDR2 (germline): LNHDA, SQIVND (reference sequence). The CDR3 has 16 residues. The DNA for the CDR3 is TGTGCCAGTAGCTCAGGGGGAATAGCCCCCTACAATGAGCAGTTCTTC. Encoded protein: CASSSGGIAPYNEQFF.

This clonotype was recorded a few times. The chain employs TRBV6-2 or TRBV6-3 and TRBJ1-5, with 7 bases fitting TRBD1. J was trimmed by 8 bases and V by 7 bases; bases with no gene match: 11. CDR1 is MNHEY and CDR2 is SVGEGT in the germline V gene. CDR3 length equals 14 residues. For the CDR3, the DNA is TGTGCCAGCAAATTCCGGGACAGCCAAAAGCCCCAGCATTTT. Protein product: CASKFRDSQKPQHF.

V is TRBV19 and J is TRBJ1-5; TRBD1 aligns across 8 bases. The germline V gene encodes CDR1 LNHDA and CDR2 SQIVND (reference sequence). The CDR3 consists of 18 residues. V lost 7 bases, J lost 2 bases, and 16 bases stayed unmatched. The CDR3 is CASKIGQGGTRGNQPQHF. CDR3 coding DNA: TGTGCCAGTAAAATCGGACAGGGTGGTACCCGGGGCAATCAGCCCCAGCATTTT.

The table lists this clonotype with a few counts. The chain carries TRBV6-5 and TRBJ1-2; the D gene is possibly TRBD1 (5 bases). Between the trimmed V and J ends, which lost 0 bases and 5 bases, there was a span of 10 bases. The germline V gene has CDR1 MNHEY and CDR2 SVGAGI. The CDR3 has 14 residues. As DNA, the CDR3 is TGTGCCAGCAGTTACTCTCCAGGGACTTATGGCTACACCTTC. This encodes CASSYSPGTYGYTF.

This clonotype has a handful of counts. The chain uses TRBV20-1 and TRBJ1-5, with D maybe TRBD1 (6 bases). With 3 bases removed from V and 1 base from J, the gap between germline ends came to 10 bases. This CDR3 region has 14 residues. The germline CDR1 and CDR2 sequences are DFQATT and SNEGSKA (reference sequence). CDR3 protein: CSASPQGSNQPQHF. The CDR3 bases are TGCAGTGCTAGTCCACAGGGCAGCAATCAGCCCCAGCATTTT.

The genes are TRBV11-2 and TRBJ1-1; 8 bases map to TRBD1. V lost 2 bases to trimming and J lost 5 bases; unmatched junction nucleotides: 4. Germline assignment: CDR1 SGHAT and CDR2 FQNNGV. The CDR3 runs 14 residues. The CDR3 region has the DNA TGTGCCAGCAGCTTACGACAGGGGTGGACTGAAGCTTTCTTT. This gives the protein CASSLRQGWTEAFF.

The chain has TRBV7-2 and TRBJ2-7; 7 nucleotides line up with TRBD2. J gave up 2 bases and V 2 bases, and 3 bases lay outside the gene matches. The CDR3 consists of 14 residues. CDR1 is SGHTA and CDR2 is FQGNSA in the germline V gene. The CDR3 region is CASSLRRGTYEQYF. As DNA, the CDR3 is TGTGCCAGCAGCTTAAGGCGGGGGACCTACGAGCAGTACTTC.

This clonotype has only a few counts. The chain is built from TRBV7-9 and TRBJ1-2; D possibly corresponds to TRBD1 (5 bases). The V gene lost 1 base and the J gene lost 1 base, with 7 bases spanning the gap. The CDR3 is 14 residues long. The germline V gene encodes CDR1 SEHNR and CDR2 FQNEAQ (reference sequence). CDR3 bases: TGTGCCAGCAGCTTAGGAGGGGATAACTATGGCTACACCTTC. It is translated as CASSLGGDNYGYTF.

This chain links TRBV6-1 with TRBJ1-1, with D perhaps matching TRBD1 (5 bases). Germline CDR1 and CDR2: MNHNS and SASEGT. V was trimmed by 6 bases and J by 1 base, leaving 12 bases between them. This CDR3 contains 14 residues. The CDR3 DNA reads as TGTGCCAGCAGCCAAACAACAGGGAACACTGAAGCTTTCTTT. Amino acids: CASSQTTGNTEAFF.

In nucleotides, the CDR3 is TGCAGTGCTAGAGATGTCACGGGACAGGTTGGCTACAATGAGCAGTTCTTC. This sequence encodes CSARDVTGQVGYNEQFF. The chain recombines TRBV20-1 with TRBJ2-1, with 8 bases fitting TRBD1. V was pared by 0 bases and J by 3 bases, with 10 bases of the junction left unmatched. There are 17 residues in the CDR3. The germline V gene has CDR1 DFQATT and CDR2 SNEGSKA (reference sequence).

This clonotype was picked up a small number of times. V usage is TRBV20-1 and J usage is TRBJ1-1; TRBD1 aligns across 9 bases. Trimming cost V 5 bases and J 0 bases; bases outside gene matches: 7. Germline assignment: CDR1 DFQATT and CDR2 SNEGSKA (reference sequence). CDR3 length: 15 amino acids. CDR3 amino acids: CSAGTGKGMNTEAFF. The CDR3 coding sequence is TGCAGTGCTGGGACAGGGAAAGGGATGAACACTGAAGCTTTCTTT.

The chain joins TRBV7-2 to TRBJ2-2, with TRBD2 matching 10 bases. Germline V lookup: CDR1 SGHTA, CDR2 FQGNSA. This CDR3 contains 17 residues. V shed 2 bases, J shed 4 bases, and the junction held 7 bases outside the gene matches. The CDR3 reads CASSLSSSGGITGELFF. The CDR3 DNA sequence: TGTGCCAGCAGCTTATCGTCTAGCGGGGGTATCACCGGGGAGCTGTTTTTT.

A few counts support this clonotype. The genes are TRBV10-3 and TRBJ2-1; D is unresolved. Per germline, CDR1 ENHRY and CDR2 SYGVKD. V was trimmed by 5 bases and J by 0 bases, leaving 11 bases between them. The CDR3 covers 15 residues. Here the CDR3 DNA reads TGTGCCATCAGTTCCACCGTGAGCTCCTACAATGAGCAGTTCTTC. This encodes CAISSTVSSYNEQFF.

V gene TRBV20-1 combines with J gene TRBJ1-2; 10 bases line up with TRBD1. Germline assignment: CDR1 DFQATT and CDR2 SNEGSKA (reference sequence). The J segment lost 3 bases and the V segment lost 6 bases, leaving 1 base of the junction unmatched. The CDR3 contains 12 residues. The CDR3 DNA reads TGCAGTGCAGGACAGGGGGACTATGGCTACACCTTC. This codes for CSAGQGDYGYTF.

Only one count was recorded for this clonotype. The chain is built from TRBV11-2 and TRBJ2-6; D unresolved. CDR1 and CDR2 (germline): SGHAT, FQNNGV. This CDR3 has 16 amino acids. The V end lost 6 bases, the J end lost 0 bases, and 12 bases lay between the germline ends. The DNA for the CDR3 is TGTGCCAGCAGTGTAGGTATAGCCTCTGGGGCCAACGTCCTGACTTTC. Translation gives CASSVGIASGANVLTF.

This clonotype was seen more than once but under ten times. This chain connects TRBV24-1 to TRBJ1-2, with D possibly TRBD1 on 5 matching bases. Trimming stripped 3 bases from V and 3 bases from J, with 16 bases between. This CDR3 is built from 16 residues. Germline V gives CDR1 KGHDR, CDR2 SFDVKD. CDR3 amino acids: CATSDPRDQSYYGYTF. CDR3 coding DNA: TGTGCCACCAGTGATCCCAGGGACCAGTCCTACTATGGCTACACCTTC.

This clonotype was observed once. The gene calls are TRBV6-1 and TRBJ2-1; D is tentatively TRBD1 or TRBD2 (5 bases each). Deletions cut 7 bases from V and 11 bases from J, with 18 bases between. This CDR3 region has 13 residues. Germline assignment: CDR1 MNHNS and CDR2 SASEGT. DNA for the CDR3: TGTGCCAGCATCGGGCAGGGAGTAGGGAAGCAGTTCTTC. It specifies CASIGQGVGKQFF.

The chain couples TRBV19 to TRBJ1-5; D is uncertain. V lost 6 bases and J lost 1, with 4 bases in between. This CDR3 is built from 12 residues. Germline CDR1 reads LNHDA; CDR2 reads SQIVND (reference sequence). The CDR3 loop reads CASRDSNQPQHF. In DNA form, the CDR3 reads TGTGCCAGTAGGGACAGCAATCAGCCCCAGCATTTT. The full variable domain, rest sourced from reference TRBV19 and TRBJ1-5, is DGGITQSPKYLFRKEGQNVTLSCEQNLNHDAMYWYRQDPGQGLRLIYYSQIVNDFQKGDIAEGYSVSREKKESFPLTVTSAQKNPTAFYLCASRDSNQPQHFGDGTRLSIL.

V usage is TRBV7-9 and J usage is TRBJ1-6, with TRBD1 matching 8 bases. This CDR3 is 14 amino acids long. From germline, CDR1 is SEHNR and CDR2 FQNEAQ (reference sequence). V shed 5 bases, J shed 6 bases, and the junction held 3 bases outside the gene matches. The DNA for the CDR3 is TGTGCCAGCAGCAAACAGGGGGTTAATTCACCCCTCCACTTT. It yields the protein CASSKQGVNSPLHF.

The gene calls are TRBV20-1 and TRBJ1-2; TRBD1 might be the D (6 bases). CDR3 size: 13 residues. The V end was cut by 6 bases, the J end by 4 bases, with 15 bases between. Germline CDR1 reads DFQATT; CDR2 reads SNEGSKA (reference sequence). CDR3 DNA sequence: TGCAGTGCAAAAGAGGGACACTTCTATGGCTACACCTTC. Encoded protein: CSAKEGHFYGYTF.

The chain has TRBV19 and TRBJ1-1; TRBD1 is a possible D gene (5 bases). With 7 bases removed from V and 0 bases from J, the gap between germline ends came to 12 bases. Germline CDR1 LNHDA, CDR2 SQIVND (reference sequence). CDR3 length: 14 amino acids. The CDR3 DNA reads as TGTGCCAGTAAGGGGAACAGACTGAACACTGAAGCTTTCTTT. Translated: CASKGNRLNTEAFF.